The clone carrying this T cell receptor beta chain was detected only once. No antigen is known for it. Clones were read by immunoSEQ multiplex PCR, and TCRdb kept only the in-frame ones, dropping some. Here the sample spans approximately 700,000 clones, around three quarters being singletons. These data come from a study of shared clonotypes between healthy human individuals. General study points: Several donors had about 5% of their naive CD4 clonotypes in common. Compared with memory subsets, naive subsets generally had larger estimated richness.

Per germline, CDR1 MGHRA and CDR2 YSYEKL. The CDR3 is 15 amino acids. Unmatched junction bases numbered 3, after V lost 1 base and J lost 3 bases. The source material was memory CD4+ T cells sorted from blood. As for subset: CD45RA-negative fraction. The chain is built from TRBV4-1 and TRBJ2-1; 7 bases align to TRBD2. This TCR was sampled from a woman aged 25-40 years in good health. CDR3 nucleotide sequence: TGCGCCAGCAGCCAAGGCCTAGCGGACTACAATGAGCAGTTCTTC. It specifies CASSQGLADYNEQFF.